The TCR beta chain described here comes from a study of T cells in Graves' hyperthyroidism and ophthalmopathy. CDR3 length: 13 residues. Germline V lookup: CDR1 KGHSH, CDR2 LQKENI. The V gene lost 1 base and the J gene lost 8 bases, with 9 bases spanning the gap. Amplified TCR beta CDR3 regions came from RNA transcripts. With the HTBI primer set, the TCR CDR3 went through a first round of RT-PCR. TCRdb re-analysed the multiplex PCR reads in MiXCR, keeping a single row per CDR3 protein. Of about 360,000 distinct CDR3 sequences in the sample, over 10% were seen once. This clonotype came up many times. The chain carries TRBV18 and TRBJ2-1, with D perhaps TRBD2 (5 bases). The sample consisted of blood. The sequence was collected from a woman aged 18-29 years with Graves' hyperthyroidism. The CDR3 here is CASSPHKRHEQFF. Written as DNA, the CDR3 is TGTGCCAGCTCACCACACAAGCGGCATGAGCAGTTCTTC. Full variable domain (missing parts from reference TRBV18 and TRBJ2-1): NAGVMQNPRHLVRRRGQEARLRCSPMKGHSHVYWYRQLPEEGLKFMVYLQKENIIDESGMPKERFSAEFPKEGPSILRIQQVVRGDSAAYFCASSPHKRHEQFFGPGTRLTVL.